These 16 T cell receptor beta chains were sequenced from one sample in a study of shared clonotypes between healthy human individuals. Only in-frame clones appear in the TCRdb table, and some are missing; sequencing was by immunoSEQ multiplex PCR. Of 800,000 to 1,200,000 clones listed, 70% to 80% are singletons. Sequenced: memory CD4+ T cells from PBMCs. Subset here: CD45RA-negative fraction. The source is a man aged 18 to 30 in good health. Some clones in this sample may be carry-over from other donors' samples.

The sample holds a few counts of this clone. The rearrangement uses TRBV4-1 and TRBJ1-1, with TRBD1 as a possible D gene (6 bases). Germline V CDR1 and CDR2: MGHRA, YSYEKL. Trimming cost V 2 bases and J 4 bases, with 17 bases left between them. This CDR3 contains 16 residues. CDR3 loop: CASSQSQPRGRTEAFF. Here the CDR3 DNA reads TGCGCCAGCAGCCAATCCCAGCCCAGGGGCCGCACTGAAGCTTTCTTT.

To note about this clone: Additional DNA sequences in this sample encode the identical CDR3. This chain's CDR3 is CASSPEGNQPQHF. In DNA form, the CDR3 reads TGTGCCAGCTCACCGGAGGGAAATCAGCCCCAGCATTTT. The gene calls are TRBV18 and TRBJ1-5; D gene uncertain. CDR1 and CDR2 from the germline V gene are KGHSH and LQKENI. The CDR3 has 13 residues. Trimming removed 3 bases at V and 4 bases at J, with 7 bases between. The full variable domain, completed using reference TRBV18 and TRBJ1-5, is NAGVMQNPRHLVRRRGQEARLRCSPMKGHSHVYWYRQLPEEGLKFMVYLQKENIIDESGMPKERFSAEFPKEGPSILRIQQVVRGDSAAYFCASSPEGNQPQHFGDGTRLSIL.

This clone was observed a single time. This rearrangement joins TRBV5-1 to TRBJ2-1; TRBD1 matches at 9 bases. This CDR3 comprises 15 residues. The germline gives CDR1 SGHRS, CDR2 YFSETQ. V shed 0 bases and J 9 bases; nucleotides not matched to a gene: 7. Here the CDR3 reads CASSLGDRVRFEQFF. CDR3 in DNA: TGCGCCAGCAGCTTGGGGGACAGGGTTCGATTTGAGCAGTTCTTC.

The J gene is TRBJ2-2, the V gene TRBV9, with 7 bases identical to TRBD1. J lost 0 bases, V lost 5 bases, and 4 bases had no gene match. The CDR3 consists of 15 residues. Germline lookup yields CDR1 SGDLS and CDR2 YYNGEE. The CDR3 nucleotides read TGTGCCAGCAGTAACAGGGGCCCGAACACCGGGGAGCTGTTTTTT. This translates into CASSNRGPNTGELFF.

The V gene is TRBV18, the J gene TRBJ2-7; D is perhaps TRBD2 (5 bases). The CDR3 consists of 16 residues. Trimming took off 2 bases at V and 0 bases at J, with 14 bases between the two ends. Germline V CDR1 and CDR2: KGHSH, LQKENI. In nucleotides, the CDR3 is TGTGCCAGCTCACCAATCGGTAGCGCTACCTCCTACGAGCAGTACTTC. This translates into CASSPIGSATSYEQYF.

V is TRBV30 and J is TRBJ2-2, with D hard to call. Germline V lookup: CDR1 GTSNPN, CDR2 SVGIG (reference sequence). Trimming removed 0 bases from V and 6 bases from J, with 17 bases in between. The CDR3 is 16 amino acids. The CDR3: CAWSVLLRSYAGELFF. As DNA, the CDR3 is TGTGCCTGGAGTGTACTTCTCCGGAGTTACGCCGGGGAGCTGTTTTTT.

The chain is built from TRBV5-1 and TRBJ1-1; the D gene is possibly TRBD1 (6 bases). V shed 4 bases and J shed 5 bases, with 21 bases lying between them. Germline V gene lookup returns CDR1 SGHRS and CDR2 YFSETQ. CDR3 length: 16 amino acids. CDR3 sequence: CASSLGWGAGETEAFF. The CDR3 DNA sequence: TGCGCCAGCAGCCTTGGATGGGGGGCCGGGGAAACTGAAGCTTTCTTT.

This rearrangement joins TRBV2 to TRBJ2-3; TRBD1 matches 7 bases. From germline, CDR1 is SNHLY and CDR2 FYNNEI. Germline trimming cut 6 bases from V and 5 bases from J; bases unmatched to any gene: 5. The CDR3 is 13 residues long. This chain's CDR3 is CASRATGVDTQYF. For the CDR3, the DNA is TGTGCCAGCAGGGCCACAGGGGTAGATACGCAGTATTTT.

Concerning this clone itself: The junction departs from germline at one end; a sequencing error may be responsible. For the CDR3, the DNA is TGTGCCAGCAGCGGAAGCGGGACAGGGGTTGAAAAACTGTTTTTT. As protein: CASSGSGTGVEKLFF. The chain uses TRBV5-1 and TRBJ1-4, with 10 positions matching TRBD1. Germline V CDR1 and CDR2: SGHRS, YFSETQ. The CDR3 consists of 15 residues. Filled out from reference TRBV5-1 and TRBJ1-4, the complete variable domain reads KAGVTQTPRYLIKTRGQQVTLSCSPISGHRSVSWYQQTPGQGLQFLFEYFSETQRNKGNFPGRFSGRQFSNSRSEMNVSTLELGDSALYLCASSGSGTGVEKLFFGSGTQLSVL.

This clone was observed a single time. CDR3 sequence: CASSTGANEKLFF. CDR3 DNA: TGTGCCAGCAGTACGGGGGCTAATGAAAAACTGTTTTTT. V usage is TRBV27 and J usage is TRBJ1-4; D might be TRBD1 (5 bases). The ends were cut back, 5 bases at V and 3 bases at J, with 7 bases in the middle. The CDR3 extends over 13 amino acids. Germline V gene lookup returns CDR1 MNHEY and CDR2 SMNVEV (reference sequence).

The chain's CDR3 is CASTQGGTPYEQYF. CDR3 DNA sequence: TGTGCCAGCACCCAAGGGGGAACTCCTTACGAGCAGTACTTC. The chain recombines TRBV28 with TRBJ2-7, with D perhaps matching TRBD1 (6 bases). The CDR3 totals 14 residues. Germline values: CDR1 MDHEN, CDR2 SYDVKM. V was shortened by 7 bases and J by 4 bases, with 17 bases between the two germline ends.

This chain uses TRBV25-1 with TRBJ1-4; D is undetermined. This CDR3 spans 15 amino acids. Germline CDR1 reads MGHDK; CDR2 reads SYGVNS. The V and J ends lost 3 bases and 2 bases respectively, with 10 bases between them. CDR3 residues: CASSDSVGTNEKLFF. The DNA of the CDR3 is TGTGCCAGCAGTGATTCGGTGGGGACTAATGAAAAACTGTTTTTT. Full variable domain (rest looked up from reference TRBV25-1 and TRBJ1-4): EADIYQTPRYLVIGTGKKITLECSQTMGHDKMYWYQQDPGMELHLIHYSYGVNSTEKGDLSSESTVSRIRTEHFPLTLESARPSHTSQYLCASSDSVGTNEKLFFGSGTQLSVL.

This clone turned up a few times. The chain recombines TRBV5-1 with TRBJ1-4; no clear D. Germline CDR1 SGHRS, CDR2 YFSETQ. This CDR3 comprises 14 residues. The germline V and J ends were trimmed by 2 bases and 0 bases, with 5 bases remaining between them. CDR3 nucleotides: TGCGCCAGCAGCTTCCGGGCAACTAATGAAAAACTGTTTTTT. The encoded protein is CASSFRATNEKLFF.

The chain is built from TRBV29-1 and TRBJ2-2, with D perhaps TRBD2 (5 bases). Trimming removed 4 bases from V and 4 bases from J, with 10 bases in between. Germline-derived CDR1 and CDR2 are SQVTM and ANQGSEA. The CDR3 has 13 amino acids. As DNA, the CDR3 is TGCAGCGTTGGACTACTCAGCACCGGGGAGCTGTTTTTT. Translating gives CSVGLLSTGELFF.

This chain links TRBV21-1 with TRBJ2-1; the D call of TRBD2 is as the table states it, not checked on the DNA. TRBV21-1 is shown as a pseudogene. The CDR3 length is 12 residues. CDR3 nucleotide sequence: TGTGCCAGCAATGGAGAGGGTCATGAGCAGTTCTTC. Translation gives CASNGEGHEQFF.

The rearrangement uses TRBV5-6 and TRBJ1-5; a weak D match, TRBD1 (5 bases). The CDR3 is made up of 16 amino acids. CDR1 SGHDT and CDR2 YYEEEE come from the germline V gene. The germline V and J ends were trimmed by 5 bases and 2 bases, with 17 bases remaining between them. DNA of the CDR3: TGTGCCAGCAGTATGATGCGGGGGTTTGGCAATCAGCCCCAGCATTTT. Protein product: CASSMMRGFGNQPQHF.